This record concerns one TCR beta chain sequence. Its specificity is not known. This sample stems from a study of shared clonotypes between healthy human individuals. Study as a whole: CD4 naive and CD4 memory each took three plates per donor, while CD8 naive took two and CD8 memory one.

Whole-study results and caveats: Non-shared clonotypes had lower generation probabilities than those shared by all four donors.

Clones were read by immunoSEQ multiplex PCR, and TCRdb kept only the in-frame ones, dropping some. In the table there are millions of clones, over 85% of which are singletons. The CDR3 is made up of 15 amino acids. Trimming removed 2 bases at V and 2 bases at J, with 11 bases between. Per germline, CDR1 SGDLS and CDR2 YYNGEE. Sequencing was carried out using naive CD4+ T cells from PBMCs. Subset of the sample: CD45RA+ positively selected. The sequence was obtained from a man aged 18 to 35 in good health. Some clones in this sample may be carry-over from other donors' samples. The chain links TRBV9 to TRBJ2-1; TRBD2 might be the D (5 bases). CDR3 region: CASSVLSATYNEQFF. The CDR3, as DNA: TGTGCCAGCAGCGTCCTTAGCGCAACCTACAATGAGCAGTTCTTC.